This T cell receptor beta chain is drawn from a study of technical replicates of blood from a few donors. Only in-frame clones appear in the TCRdb table, and some are missing; sequencing was by immunoSEQ multiplex PCR. The data contain some 96,000 clones, approximately 96% of them singletons. Germline loops: CDR1 SGHNT, CDR2 YYREEE (reference sequence). This CDR3 comprises 15 residues. V was pared by 0 bases and J by 2 bases, with 10 bases between. This chain uses TRBV5-4 with TRBJ2-3; possibly TRBD2 for D (6 bases). The TCR comes from a human donor in good health. Source material: T cells isolated from PBMCs. CDR3 protein: CASSLVPGVTDTQYF. In DNA, the CDR3 is TGTGCCAGCAGCTTGGTACCGGGAGTCACAGATACGCAGTATTTT.